The entry that follows covers one T cell receptor beta chain sequence. Its antigen is unknown. Base qualities are not provided; no much larger clone lies one nucleotide away. V lost 5 bases and J lost 4 bases; the stretch between them is 6 bases long. CDR1 and CDR2 are read off the germline V gene as KGHSH and LQKENI. From cysteine to phenylalanine, the CDR3 is 12 amino acids long. The read is trimmed to its CDR3 DNA, 36 bases read in frame from base 1. Library preparation employed the immunoSEQ multiplex PCR assay. The paper's processing steps were these. A statistical classification framework was developed to diagnose cytomegalovirus status using the catalog of TCR beta chain sequences. Not all clones reach the TCRdb copy of this immuneACCESS table, which keeps in-frame sequences only. Checked studies attribute under half of the gap to unresolved V genes and leave the rest unexplained. The D gene and trimming were derived from the DNA, and the V and J assignments and clone size from that table. A total of more than 65,000 clones appear in this sample, around 96% of them only once. 1.3% of the sample is held by the ten biggest clonotypes.

This sample was taken from a study of cytomegalovirus exposure and HLA in healthy donors (TCRdb year 2017). Study-wide context: According to a later analysis, the 110 or so validation repertoires were produced on the same platform as the 666 repertoires of the first cohort. The study aimed to test whether cataloging public T cell receptors could reveal signatures of past pathogen exposure. A separate validation cohort of about 110 different subjects was used in addition to the approximately 670-subject first cohort. The study combined high-throughput TCR immunosequencing, statistical association of individual TCRs with disease status, and machine learning to predict cytomegalovirus infection status.

The donors were included in the validation cohort of 100 to 150 subjects, a group kept apart from the 666-subject first cohort. Paper-wide results and their limitations: While some public TCRs were present in many individuals, most TCR sequences turned up only very rarely across donors. In a later analysis, TCRs clustered in the first cohort were found to also tend to co-occur in the roughly 120 validation repertoires, with 90% to 95% of cluster scores above 0. A total of 150 to 200 TCR beta chains were listed by the study as associated with cytomegalovirus. All 120 or so repertoires were used to score co-occurrence in the validation cohort in a later analysis, because that analysis had no HLA typing for the cohort. The classifier was reported to diagnose cytomegalovirus status with high specificity and sensitivity in both the original cohort and the validation cohort. The authors suggested that the approach could potentially be extended to other disease states and immunological phenotypes. In vitro tests confirmed that a few of the cytomegalovirus-associated TCR beta chains recognize cytomegalovirus antigens.

Recombination connected TRBV18 to TRBJ1-5; matching of 5 bases hints at TRBD1 as the D gene. This receptor was taken from a woman between 18 and 30 years old in good health and CMV-seronegative. The sequencing input was PBMCs. The CDR3 region reads CASSGANQPQHF. The base sequence is TGTGCCAGCTCAGGGGCTAATCAGCCCCAGCATTTT. The full variable domain, with segments outside the CDR3 supplied by the reference TRBV18 and TRBJ1-5 proteins, appears as NAGVMQNPRHLVRRRGQEARLRCSPMKGHSHVYWYRQLPEEGLKFMVYLQKENIIDESGMPKERFSAEFPKEGPSILRIQQVVRGDSAAYFCASSGANQPQHFGDGTRLSIL.